This is a list of T cell receptor beta chains from one sample in a study of response to subunit inactivated influenza vaccine. In TCRdb, the RT-PCR reads were re-called with MiXCR into one record per CDR3 protein. The data show about 540,000 distinct CDR3 sequences, with approximately 24% seen just once and 2.5% to 3% held by the top ten. Another study also made use of these data, one on T cells expressing NK-cell markers.

The sample was CD4+ T cells sorted from PBMCs, taken less than 13 days after vaccination. The receptors were gathered from a man aged 50 or older who received an inactivated influenza vaccine. CDR3s include the opening cysteine and the closing phenylalanine or tryptophan. The order of the fields is clone size, V gene, J gene, D gene, CDR3 protein, CDR3 DNA. The D gene is left open where the match is weak. Only some rows state a clone size, as once, few, many or a class for expanded clones.

>.|TRBV7-2|TRBJ2-5|.
CASSPSETQYF
TGCGCCAGCAGCCCCTCGGAGACCCAGTACTTC
>.|TRBV5-1|TRBJ2-5|TRBD1
CASSWDQGGETQYF
TGCGCCAGCAGCTGGGATCAAGGGGGCGAGACCCAGTACTTC
>.|TRBV30|TRBJ2-1|.
CAWKPPGVVRGGEQFF
TGTGCCTGGAAACCCCCCGGGGTCGTCCGAGGGGGTGAGCAGTTCTTC
>few|TRBV3-1|TRBJ1-5|.
CASSETGLGQPQHF
TGTGCCAGCAGCGAAACAGGGTTGGGCCAGCCCCAGCATTTT
>.|TRBV24-1|TRBJ1-4|.
CATSDSGRGEKEKLFF
TGTGCCACCAGTGATTCGGGGAGGGGCGAAAAGGAAAAACTGTTTTTT
>.|TRBV24-1|TRBJ2-2|.
CATSDPRGITGELFF
TGTGCCACCAGTGATCCTCGGGGCATCACCGGGGAGCTGTTTTTT
>.|TRBV20-1|TRBJ2-3|TRBD1
CSVRGDRQSDTQYF
TGCAGTGTGAGGGGGGACAGGCAATCGGATACGCAGTATTTT
>many|TRBV6-2/TRBV6-3|TRBJ1-5|.
CASSYGLEDQPQHF
TGTGCCAGCAGTTACGGCTTGGAGGATCAGCCCCAGCATTTT
>.|TRBV7-9|TRBJ1-4|TRBD1
CASSFKGQGATNEKLFF
TGTGCCAGCAGTTTTAAAGGACAGGGAGCAACTAATGAAAAACTGTTTTTT
>.|TRBV5-4|TRBJ2-3|.
CASSLGARASTPGVDTQYF
TGTGCCAGCAGCTTGGGGGCCAGGGCGTCTACTCCGGGTGTGGATACGCAGTATTTT
>.|TRBV4-3|TRBJ2-7|TRBD2
CASSQVLAGDKYEQYF
TGCGCCAGCAGCCAAGTGCTAGCGGGAGATAAATACGAGCAGTACTTC
>.|TRBV6-2/TRBV6-3|TRBJ2-7|TRBD2
CASSYERESYEQYF
TGTGCCAGCAGTTACGAGCGGGAGTCTTACGAGCAGTACTTC
>few|TRBV12-3/TRBV12-4|TRBJ2-4|.
CASSLQGGNIQYF
TGTGCCAGCAGTTTACAGGGGGGAAACATTCAGTACTTC
>.|TRBV2|TRBJ2-5|TRBD2
CASSEAGTSWETQYF
TGTGCCAGCAGTGAAGCGGGGACTAGTTGGGAGACCCAGTACTTC
>few|TRBV12-3/TRBV12-4|TRBJ2-1|TRBD2
CASSWTSGPYNEQFF
TGTGCCAGCAGTTGGACTAGCGGGCCATACAATGAGCAGTTCTTC
>few|TRBV7-2|TRBJ2-7|TRBD2
CASSQTSGRPEQYF
TGTGCCAGCAGCCAGACTAGCGGGAGGCCCGAGCAGTACTTC
>.|TRBV18|TRBJ2-3|.
CASSPPTFTDTQYF
TGTGCCAGCTCACCACCTACCTTCACAGATACGCAGTATTTT
>.|TRBV27|TRBJ1-1|TRBD1
CASTPGTGEGNTEAFF
TGTGCCAGCACCCCCGGGACAGGGGAGGGTAACACTGAAGCTTTCTTT
>.|TRBV20-1|TRBJ2-1|.
CSAGGATLYNEQFF
TGCAGTGCTGGGGGGGCTACTCTTTACAATGAGCAGTTCTTC
>many|TRBV11-1|TRBJ1-2|TRBD1
CASSLEGAATPINYGYTF
TGTGCCAGCAGCTTGGAGGGGGCGGCTACCCCCATAAACTATGGCTACACCTTC
>.|TRBV5-1|TRBJ2-7|TRBD1
CASKDSGGDEQYF
TGCGCCAGCAAGGATTCAGGGGGCGACGAGCAGTACTTC
>.|TRBV2|TRBJ2-1|TRBD2
CASDSASGYNEQFF
TGTGCCAGCGACTCTGCTAGCGGGTACAATGAGCAGTTCTTC
>many|TRBV7-2|TRBJ2-3|.
CASSFSVADTQYF
TGTGCCAGCAGCTTTTCCGTTGCAGATACGCAGTATTTT
>few|TRBV12-3/TRBV12-4|TRBJ1-5|TRBD1
CASRPGTGGYQPQHF
TGTGCCAGCAGGCCTGGGACAGGGGGATATCAGCCCCAGCATTTT
>many|TRBV7-2|TRBJ1-6|.
CASSLAWRDSPLHF
TGTGCCAGCAGCTTAGCGTGGAGGGATTCACCCCTCCACTTT
>.|TRBV6-1|TRBJ2-7|TRBD1
CASSPGTGGFNEQYF
TGTGCCAGCAGCCCCGGGACAGGAGGTTTCAACGAGCAGTACTTC
>.|TRBV11-2|TRBJ1-6|.
CASSLRQTSNSPLHF
TGTGCCAGCAGCCTCCGACAGACGAGTAATTCACCCCTCCACTTT
>few|TRBV4-1|TRBJ1-2|.
CASSQGRGPSGYTF
TGCGCCAGCAGCCAAGGGCGGGGGCCGAGTGGCTACACCTTC
>few|TRBV5-6|TRBJ2-2|.
CASSLVRGLSITGELFF
TGTGCCAGCAGCTTGGTCAGGGGCCTATCGATCACCGGGGAGCTGTTTTTT
>.|TRBV3-1|TRBJ2-1|TRBD2
CASSQGTSGSSYEQFF
TGTGCCAGCAGCCAAGGAACTAGCGGGAGCTCGTATGAGCAGTTCTTC
>few|TRBV11-2|TRBJ1-4|.
CASSVTRSGWRKLFF
TGTGCCAGCAGCGTAACACGATCAGGGTGGCGAAAACTGTTTTTT
>few|TRBV6-2/TRBV6-3|TRBJ2-7|.
CASSWAGDEQYF
TGTGCCAGCAGTTGGGCAGGGGACGAGCAGTACTTC
>few|TRBV9|TRBJ2-1|.
CASSARGHNEQFF
TGTGCCAGCAGCGCTCGCGGCCACAATGAGCAGTTCTTC
>.|TRBV2|TRBJ1-4|TRBD1
CASAPGQANEKLFF
TGTGCCAGTGCCCCGGGACAGGCTAATGAAAAACTGTTTTTT
>.|TRBV29-1|TRBJ2-7|TRBD1
CSDGAHRGPAYEQYF
TGCAGCGATGGAGCCCACAGGGGGCCAGCCTACGAGCAGTACTTC
>.|TRBV7-3|TRBJ2-5|TRBD1
CASSFQGGTGETQYF
TGTGCCAGCAGCTTTCAAGGGGGCACCGGGGAGACCCAGTACTTC